Following are 3 T cell receptor beta chains from one sample sequenced in a study of CD8 T cells in ankylosing spondylitis. TCRdb passed the 5' RACE reads through MiXCR, listing each CDR3 protein once. The table lists about 69,000 distinct CDR3 sequences, about 5% of them singletons. Specimen: blood, either unsorted or a sorted T cell fraction (not recorded which). Receptors originate from a male donor with ankylosing spondylitis or in good health (not recorded which).

With regard to this clonotype: The junction differs from germline at one of its ends, possibly a read error. The chain has TRBV20-1 and TRBJ2-3; 8 bases are a match to TRBD2. Per the germline V gene, CDR1 is DFQATT and CDR2 is SNEGSKA (reference sequence). The CDR3 is 16 residues long. CDR3 loop: CCAPWSLGGAADTQNF. CDR3 DNA sequence: TGCTGTGCTCCGTGGTCGCTCGGGGGGGCCGCAGATACGCAGAATTTT.

The chain joins TRBV20-1 to TRBJ2-3; D possibly corresponds to TRBD2 (7 bases). Germline-derived CDR1 and CDR2 are DFQATT and SNEGSKA (reference sequence). The V end lost 2 bases, the J end lost 7 bases, and 16 bases lay between the germline ends. The CDR3 has 14 amino acids. CDR3 nucleotide sequence: TGCAGTGCTAGAAATGGGGGGGGCGAAAATACGCAGTATTTT. Protein sequence: CSARNGGGENTQYF.

This clonotype has ten or more counts. This rearrangement joins TRBV2 to TRBJ2-5; the D is unclear. V lost 5 bases to trimming and J lost 4 bases, with 14 bases between them. CDR3 length equals 14 residues. In germline, CDR1 is SNHLY, CDR2 FYNNEI. CDR3 in amino acids: CASSLQTSRETQYF. In nucleotides, the CDR3 is TGTGCCAGCAGTCTACAGACCAGTAGAGAGACCCAGTACTTC. Filled out from reference TRBV2 and TRBJ2-5, the complete variable domain reads EPEVTQTPSHQVTQMGQEVILRCVPISNHLYFYWYRQILGQKVEFLVSFYNNEISEKSEIFDDQFSVERPDGSNFTLKIRSTKLEDSAMYFCASSLQTSRETQYFGPGTRLLVL.